A single sample gave rise to the 15 T cell receptor beta chains below, sequenced in a study of shared clonotypes between healthy human individuals. The data were produced by immunoSEQ multiplex PCR, yet TCRdb's version contains in-frame clones alone and is incomplete. The profile covers 850,000 to 1,100,000 clones, with roughly 80% appearing a single time and 0.89% taken by the ten largest. What was sequenced was memory CD4+ T cells from PBMCs. Documented subset: CD45RA-negative fraction. Source of these receptors: a man younger than 35 in good health. Some clones in this sample may be carry-over from other donors' samples.

The CDR3 region has the DNA TGTGCCAGCTCCGGGGCCGGGGCCAACGTCCTGACTTTC. It encodes CASSGAGANVLTF. The chain has TRBV6-5 and TRBJ2-6; D possibly matches TRBD1 or TRBD2 (5 bases each). CDR1 and CDR2 (germline): MNHEY, SVGAGI. The ends were cut back, 8 bases at V and 4 bases at J, with 9 bases in the middle. The CDR3 consists of 13 residues.

Regarding this clone: Given a far larger clone just one base away, this is likely a sequencing read error. Other DNA sequences in the same sample also yield this CDR3. The V and J genes are TRBV7-2 and TRBJ2-7; the D is unclear. In germline, CDR1 is SGHTA, CDR2 FQGNSA. The CDR3 covers 11 residues. Trimming left V 5 bases short and J 3 bases short, with 5 bases between. CDR3 residues: CASSRDYEQYF. For the CDR3, the DNA is TGTGCCAGCAGCAGGGACTACGAGCAGTACTTC.

The V and J genes are TRBV28 and TRBJ1-1; 9 nucleotides align to TRBD1. V was clipped by 6 bases and J by 7 bases; unmatched bases: 9. The CDR3 runs to 14 residues. The germline V gene has CDR1 MDHEN and CDR2 SYDVKM. The CDR3 sequence is CASRSGQGPLEAFF. The CDR3 nucleotides are TGTGCCAGCAGATCCGGACAGGGGCCACTTGAAGCTTTCTTT.

This rearrangement joins TRBV27 to TRBJ2-7, with a weak D call TRBD2 (6 bases). This CDR3 is built from 16 residues. Germline V gene lookup returns CDR1 MNHEY and CDR2 SMNVEV (reference sequence). Trimming removed 0 bases from V and 5 bases from J, with 17 bases in between. The CDR3 reads CASSLSVSTREHEQYF. Written as DNA, the CDR3 is TGTGCCAGCAGTTTATCTGTATCTACCCGGGAGCACGAGCAGTACTTC.

V gene TRBV29-1 combines with J gene TRBJ2-7; 7 bases match TRBD2. V was clipped by 0 bases and J by 4 bases; unmatched bases: 12. The CDR3 has 16 residues. Germline assignment: CDR1 SQVTM and CDR2 ANQGSEA. CDR3 bases: TGCAGCGTTGAAGATGGGGGGGGAGTCAGTACATACGAGCAGTACTTC. It encodes CSVEDGGGVSTYEQYF.

The V gene is TRBV6-6, the J gene TRBJ1-2, with 8 bases matching TRBD1. The length of the CDR3 is 12 residues. Germline V gene sequence: CDR1 MNHNY, CDR2 SVGAGI (reference sequence). With V trimmed by 6 bases and J by 13 bases, 10 bases remained unmatched. CDR3 protein: CASSKGQVFPTF. Here the CDR3 DNA reads TGTGCCAGCAGCAAGGGACAGGTCTTTCCCACCTTC.

Written as DNA, the CDR3 is TGTGCCAGCAGTCGGAGCGGAGGCACAGATACGCAGTATTTT. Translating it yields CASSRSGGTDTQYF. The J gene is TRBJ2-3, the V gene TRBV28, with TRBD2 as a possible D gene (5 bases). There are 14 residues in the CDR3. V lost 5 bases and J lost 1, with 10 bases in between. Germline loops: CDR1 MDHEN, CDR2 SYDVKM. Using reference TRBV28 and TRBJ2-3 for the parts outside the CDR3, the full variable domain is DVKVTQSSRYLVKRTGEKVFLECVQDMDHENMFWYRQDPGLGLRLIYFSYDVKMKEKGDIPEGYSVSREKKERFSLILESASTNQTSMYLCASSRSGGTDTQYFGPGTRLTVL.

This chain links TRBV19 with TRBJ1-4, with 9 bases aligning to TRBD1. CDR1 and CDR2 (germline): LNHDA, SQIVND (reference sequence). The CDR3 is 15 residues long. Unmatched junction bases numbered 6, after V lost 5 bases and J lost 5 bases. Here the CDR3 reads CASSETGTGNEKLFF. The CDR3 coding sequence is TGTGCCAGTAGTGAAACCGGGACAGGGAATGAAAAACTGTTTTTT.

With regard to this clone: A read error may produce the germline difference seen at one junction end. The V gene is TRBV2, the J gene TRBJ2-7; 8 bases map to TRBD1. The CDR3 contains 15 residues. Germline V gene data show CDR1 as SNHLY and CDR2 as FYNNEI. For the CDR3, the DNA is TGTGCCAGCACTGAACAGGGGGGAAAAACCTACGAGCAGTACTTC. Amino acids: CASTEQGGKTYEQYF.

This sequence joins TRBV19 and TRBJ1-4, with 7 nucleotides matching TRBD1. In germline, CDR1 is LNHDA, CDR2 SQIVND (reference sequence). With 5 bases clipped from V and 0 bases from J, the junction kept 6 bases outside the gene matches. The CDR3 has 16 residues. CDR3 DNA: TGTGCCAGTAGTCCGGGACAGAAGACAACTAATGAAAAACTGTTTTTT. Translation: CASSPGQKTTNEKLFF.

This chain joins TRBV5-1 and TRBJ2-3; 13 nucleotides agree with TRBD2. Unmatched junction bases numbered 13, after V lost 4 bases and J lost 14 bases. The CDR3 sequence is 15 residues long. Per the germline V gene, CDR1 is SGHRS and CDR2 is YFSETQ. The CDR3 protein is CASSLGLAGTDNRYF. CDR3 nucleotide sequence: TGCGCCAGCAGCCTGGGACTAGCGGGGACCGACAATCGGTATTTT.

The chain links TRBV5-6 to TRBJ2-7, with 9 bases matching TRBD1. V lost 3 bases, J lost 0 bases, and 4 bases stayed unmatched. Germline V lookup: CDR1 SGHDT, CDR2 YYEEEE. The CDR3 runs 15 residues. Here the CDR3 reads CASSSLTGGSYEQYF. The CDR3 DNA sequence: TGTGCCAGCAGCTCTCTGACAGGGGGCTCCTACGAGCAGTACTTC.

The chain's CDR3 is CASSAGTGQRGDTEAFF. In DNA form, the CDR3 reads TGTGCCAGTAGTGCCGGGACAGGGCAAAGAGGGGACACTGAAGCTTTCTTT. This rearrangement joins TRBV19 to TRBJ1-1; the match to TRBD1 covers 9 bases. Germline CDR1 and CDR2: LNHDA and SQIVND (reference sequence). The CDR3 is 17 amino acids. V lost 5 bases and J lost 3; bases outside the gene matches: 13.

Turning to this clone: The sample carries other DNA sequences with the same CDR3. The chain joins TRBV7-2 to TRBJ1-1; D remains unclear. The germline V and J ends were trimmed by 4 bases and 0 bases, with 6 bases remaining between them. Germline loops: CDR1 SGHTA, CDR2 FQGNSA. This CDR3 is built from 13 residues. The CDR3 sequence is CASSSQVNTEAFF. As DNA, the CDR3 is TGTGCCAGCAGCTCGCAGGTGAACACTGAAGCTTTCTTT.

This clone was observed once. With a much larger clone just one base away, this may be a read error. V usage is TRBV27 and J usage is TRBJ1-1, with a weak D call TRBD1 (6 bases). The V and J ends lost 5 bases and 1 base respectively, with 11 bases between them. Germline CDR1 and CDR2: MNHEY and SMNVEV (reference sequence). CDR3 length: 14 amino acids. In DNA, the CDR3 is TGTGCCAGCAGTGTACGGGGGGCGAACACTGAAGCTTTCTTT. Translation gives CASSVRGANTEAFF.